The sequence of this T cell receptor beta chain was determined in a study of CXCR3-negative and CXCR3-positive naive CD8 T cells. Study-wide findings and caveats: Cryopreserved PBMCs had partly decreased CXCR3 expression; fresh PBMCs were used in most assays.

Preparation of TRB cDNA libraries relied on 5' RACE carrying UMI labels. Reanalyzing the 5' RACE reads, TCRdb keeps one entry per CDR3 protein, without DNA. Its clone listing holds tens of thousands of distinct CDR3 sequences. This CDR3 spans 13 amino acids. Germline loops: CDR1 SGHKS, CDR2 YYEKEE (reference sequence). Triplicate roughly 270,000-cell sorts were made of each CD8+ T cell subset. Of note for this clonotype: Antigen: not known.

This clonotype was sampled from a human donor in good health. Some clones in this sample may be carry-over from other donors' samples. The sequenced sample was naive CXCR3- CD8+ T cells from blood. As for subset: CD45RO-CCR7+CD27+CD95- naive CD8+ T cells lacking CXCR3 (TNR3-). V gene TRBV5-5 combines with J gene TRBJ2-1; absent DNA, TCRdb's TRBD2 call cannot be checked. The CDR3 spells CASSLTSGREQFF.